Listed below are T cell receptor beta chains from one sample, sequenced in a study of blood T cell repertoires in COVID-19. TCRdb keeps only in-frame clones here, not all; method: immunoSEQ multiplex PCR. The table shows some 250,000 clones, with around 90% occurring only once. Sequenced input: peripheral blood. The source is a human donor in a cohort sampled during active COVID-19. Both conserved end residues are part of each CDR3. D genes are given only for firm matches. Clone sizes are given selectively: once, few, many, or a class where the clone is expanded.

j_call d_call clone_size v_call cdr3_nt cdr3_aa
TRBJ2-7 TRBD2 . TRBV28 TGTGCCAGCAGTCAACTAGCGGGTAAGGTCGGCGAGCAGTACTTC CASSQLAGKVGEQYF
TRBJ2-7 . . TRBV11-3 TGTGCCAGCAGCTTAAGTGTGCAGACCCAGGCCTCCGAGCAGTACTTC CASSLSVQTQASEQYF
TRBJ2-7 TRBD2 . TRBV12-3/TRBV12-4 TGTGCCAGCACCGGGGGTAGCGGGAGTCCCCAGTACTTC CASTGGSGSPQYF
TRBJ2-7 . . TRBV28 TGTGCCAGCAGTTTATCGGTCCTTCAGGTTTCCTACGAGCAGTACTTC CASSLSVLQVSYEQYF
TRBJ2-5 TRBD2 once TRBV7-3 TGTGCCAGCAGCTTAAGCAGCGGGAGGGCCGATGGGACCCAGTACTTC CASSLSSGRADGTQYF
TRBJ2-2 TRBD1 . TRBV15 TGTGCCACCAGCCGAACAGACAGGGGGCCCCAGGCCGGGGAGCTGTTTTTT CATSRTDRGPQAGELFF
TRBJ2-3 . . TRBV7-2 TGTGCCAGCAGCTTAAAGGGGGGGGTGTCAGATACGCAGTATTTT CASSLKGGVSDTQYF
TRBJ2-5 . . TRBV5-1 TGCGCCAGCAGCTTGAATGTTCAGAGAGGAGAGACCCAGTACTTC CASSLNVQRGETQYF
TRBJ2-7 TRBD2 . TRBV27 TGTGCCAGCAGTCCCCGGAGCGGGAGCTCCTACGAGCAGTACTTC CASSPRSGSSYEQYF
TRBJ2-5 . few TRBV7-9 TGTGCCAGCAGCTTCCGGGAGACCCAGTACTTC CASSFRETQYF
TRBJ1-1 . once TRBV7-8 TGTGCCAGCAGCTTAGTCCGGTTGAACACTGAAGCTTTCTTT CASSLVRLNTEAFF
TRBJ2-7 TRBD2 . TRBV4-2 TGTGCCAGCAGCCAAGCGGAGACTAGCGGGCCGGTTGCGAGGGAGCAGTACTTC CASSQAETSGPVAREQYF
TRBJ2-7 . . TRBV4-1 TGCGCCAGCAGCCAGGGAGGGGGGGCCTACGAGCAGTACTTC CASSQGGGAYEQYF
TRBJ2-7 . . TRBV6-6 TGTGCCAGCGGAGGACGGGCCTCCTACGAGCAGTACTTC CASGGRASYEQYF
TRBJ2-7 . . TRBV7-6 TGTGCCAGCAGCTTAGAACAGCTCGGCGAGCAGTACTTC CASSLEQLGEQYF
TRBJ2-7 TRBD1 . TRBV6-1 TGTGCCAGCAGTGATGGGACAGGGGGCTTAGGGGATTTCTACGAGCAGTACTTC CASSDGTGGLGDFYEQYF
TRBJ1-1 . few TRBV12-3/TRBV12-4 TGTGCCAGCAGTTTAACAGGATACACTGAAGCTTTCTTT CASSLTGYTEAFF
TRBJ2-7 . . TRBV19 TGTGCCAGTAGTATAGTTGCAGGCGACTCCTACGAGCAGTACTTC CASSIVAGDSYEQYF
TRBJ1-3 TRBD1 few TRBV3-1/TRBV3-2 TGTGCCAGCAGCCATGACCTCAGGGGGATGTCTGGAAACACCATATATTTT CASSHDLRGMSGNTIYF
TRBJ2-7 TRBD2 once TRBV5-1 TGCGCCAGCAGCGAGCACCCGGGACTAGTGGGCGATAGCAAGGAGCAGTACTTC CASSEHPGLVGDSKEQYF
TRBJ2-7 TRBD2 . TRBV6-5 TGTGCCACGACTCGGGGGGAGACTAGCATCGACGAGCAGTACTTC CATTRGETSIDEQYF
TRBJ2-7 TRBD2 . TRBV14 TGTGCCAGCAGCCAGGGGACTAGCGTGAGCTCCTACGAGCAGTACTTC CASSQGTSVSSYEQYF
TRBJ2-3 TRBD1 . TRBV6-5 TGTGCCAGCAGTTACGGGACAGGGAGCACAGATACGCAGTATTTT CASSYGTGSTDTQYF
TRBJ1-5 TRBD1 . TRBV27 TGTGCCAGCAGTCTAACGGGACAGGGAAACCAGCCCCAGCATTTT CASSLTGQGNQPQHF
TRBJ2-3 . . TRBV7-2 TGTGCCAGCAGCTTACAGGGCACAGATACGCAGTATTTT CASSLQGTDTQYF
TRBJ1-4 . . TRBV5-6 TGTGCCAGCAGCTCGACTTCTCGTTCTGATGAAAAACTGTTTTTT CASSSTSRSDEKLFF
TRBJ2-5 . . TRBV21-1 TGTGCCAGCAGCAAAGAAGAGCAAGAGACCCAGTACTTC CASSKEEQETQYF
TRBJ2-1 TRBD2 . TRBV27 TGTGCCAGCAGTACCCGACGGGGGGAACACAATGAGCAGTTCTTC CASSTRRGEHNEQFF
TRBJ2-7 . . TRBV7-2 TGTGCCAGCAGCTTAGTAATATTAGCGGCCGCGAGCTCCTACGAGCAGTACTTC CASSLVILAAASSYEQYF
TRBJ2-1 . . TRBV7-9 TGTGCCAGCAGCCGACGTGGTCGGCTAGCCGACTACAATGAGCAGTTCTTC CASSRRGRLADYNEQFF
TRBJ2-1 TRBD2 . TRBV9 TGTGCCAGCAGCCTGGGGACTAGCGGGGGCTACAATGAGCAGTTCTTC CASSLGTSGGYNEQFF
TRBJ2-2 TRBD1 . TRBV6-2/TRBV6-3 TGTGCCAGCAGTTTGGCCAGGGGGCGATTTGAGCTGTTTTTT CASSLARGRFELFF
TRBJ1-5 . . TRBV30 TGTGCCTGGAGTGTTCCTGGGAGAAGCAATCAGCCCCAGCATTTT CAWSVPGRSNQPQHF
TRBJ2-1 TRBD2 . TRBV28 TGTGCCAGCAGTTTACTCCGACCCCAACGTAGCGGGGAATCCTACAATGAGCAGTTCTTC CASSLLRPQRSGESYNEQFF
TRBJ2-5 TRBD1 . TRBV9 TGTGCCAGCAGCGAGGAGGGACAGGTAGGGGAGACCCAGTACTTC CASSEEGQVGETQYF
TRBJ2-7 TRBD2 . TRBV27 TGTGCCAGCAGTTCGCGCTTAGCGGGGTTATACGAGCAGTACTTC CASSSRLAGLYEQYF
TRBJ2-3 TRBD2 . TRBV4-1 TGCGCCAGCAGCCCGGGACTAGCGGGAGGCAGAACAGATACGCAGTATTTT CASSPGLAGGRTDTQYF
TRBJ1-1 TRBD1 . TRBV19 TGTGCCAGTAGTACGGGACAGGGGGCAGGCACTGAAGCTTTCTTT CASSTGQGAGTEAFF
TRBJ2-7 TRBD1 . TRBV27 TGTGCCAGCAGTACCTGGGACAGGGGGCCCTCCTACGAGCAGTACTTC CASSTWDRGPSYEQYF
TRBJ2-7 . . TRBV5-1 TGCGCCAGCAGCCAAGCCTCTTCCTTGGGGACAAAGACCTACGAGCAGTACTTC CASSQASSLGTKTYEQYF
TRBJ1-3 . . TRBV9 TGTGCCAGCAGCGTAGAGCGGGGAGGAAACACCATATATTTT CASSVERGGNTIYF
TRBJ2-7 . . TRBV12-3/TRBV12-4 TGTGCCAGCAGAAAGACTAGTTCGGGGGAGCAGTACTTC CASRKTSSGEQYF
TRBJ1-1 . . TRBV9 TGTGCCAGCAGCGTAGCTGACAGCACCCCGAACACTGAAGCTTTCTTT CASSVADSTPNTEAFF
TRBJ2-1 TRBD2 . TRBV15 TGTGCCACCAGCAGAGATAATCGGCGGGGGGGCCTGGGTGAGCAGTTCTTC CATSRDNRRGGLGEQFF
TRBJ2-1 TRBD2 . TRBV5-8 TGTGCCAGCAGCTTGTTGACTAGCAGACCCTACAATGAGCAGTTCTTC CASSLLTSRPYNEQFF
TRBJ2-7 TRBD1 . TRBV4-1 TGCGCCAGCAGCCAGGGACAGGGAAACTCCTACGAGCAGTACTTC CASSQGQGNSYEQYF
TRBJ1-2 . . TRBV29-1 TGCAGCGTTGTCCCAGGGAACTATGGCTACACCTTC CSVVPGNYGYTF
TRBJ2-1 TRBD2 . TRBV6-2/TRBV6-3 TGTGCCAGCAGTACGGGGACTAGCGGGGGCCCGCATGTGATCTACAATGAGCAGTTCTTC CASSTGTSGGPHVIYNEQFF
TRBJ1-3 . . TRBV5-8 TGTGCCAGTTCGCCGGGGGGTTACTCTGGAAACACCATATATTTT CASSPGGYSGNTIYF
TRBJ2-5 TRBD1 . TRBV5-6 TGTGCCAGCAACCCGTCCGGGACAGGGAACTCTCAAGAGACCCAGTACTTC CASNPSGTGNSQETQYF
TRBJ1-4 TRBD1 . TRBV15 TGTGCCACCAGCAGAGGCCCGGGGACAGGGAATGAAAAACTGTTTTTT CATSRGPGTGNEKLFF
TRBJ2-5 TRBD2 . TRBV24-1 TGTGCCACCAGTGAAAGGTCTAGCGGGGGGGCCCAAGAGACCCAGTACTTC CATSERSSGGAQETQYF
TRBJ1-5 . . TRBV6-5 TGTGCCAGCACTACACAGTGGGATCAGCCCCAGCATTTT CASTTQWDQPQHF
TRBJ2-7 . . TRBV23-1 TGCGCCAGCAGCCCGAGACTACAATTATCCCTGACAGGCTGCTACGAGCAGTACTTC CASSPRLQLSLTGCYEQYF